The following is a T cell receptor beta chain sequence with its context. The CDR3 length is 15 residues. Germline V gives CDR1 MNHNY, CDR2 SVGAGI (reference sequence). V lost 4 bases and J 4 bases, leaving 16 bases between the germline ends. Assay: immunoSEQ multiplex PCR; the TCRdb copy retains only in-frame clones and omits some. The sample lists some 150,000 clones; approximately 89% were seen once. The record originates from a study of cytomegalovirus exposure and HLA in healthy donors. The rearrangement links TRBV6-6 to TRBJ2-5; D perhaps matches TRBD1 (5 bases). The sequenced sample was PBMCs. The TCR sequence derives from a woman aged 18-29 years in good health and CMV-seropositive. DNA of the CDR3: TGTGCCAGCAGTTGGTATAGGGGTCGCGTAGAGACCCAGTACTTC. It encodes CASSWYRGRVETQYF.